Following are 30 T cell receptor beta chains from one sample sequenced in a study of cytomegalovirus exposure and HLA in healthy donors (dated by TCRdb to 2016 to 2017). The library was prepared using the immunoSEQ multiplex PCR assay. The table comes from immuneACCESS by way of TCRdb, which keeps in-frame sequences with V and J called. Part of the clones is missing from these tables; in studies checked, under half for an unresolved V gene and the rest for unknown reasons. This sample comprises around 350,000 clones, 70% to 90% of them detected only once. The ten largest clones represent about 0.8% of the sample. The sequencing sample was made of PBMCs. The receptor source for this set is a woman under 30 in good health and CMV-seronegative.

The gene calls are TRBV11-2 and TRBJ2-5; 8 bases fit TRBD2. CDR3 length: 16 amino acids. V trimming: 1 base; J trimming: 1 base; junction bases outside the gene matches: 5. CDR1 and CDR2 from the germline V gene are SGHAT and FQNNGV. The CDR3 DNA reads TGTGCCAGCAGCTTAGCCCGCCGGGGGGGCCAAGAGACCCAGTACTTC. Protein sequence: CASSLARRGGQETQYF.

V is TRBV2 and J is TRBJ2-3, with TRBD2 matching over 12 bases. The V gene's germline CDR1 is SNHLY and CDR2 FYNNEI. CDR3 length: 13 amino acids. V was clipped by 7 bases and J by 8 bases; unmatched bases: 4. CDR3 amino acids: CASNGLAGLTQYF. CDR3 in DNA: TGTGCCAGCAATGGACTAGCGGGGCTTACGCAGTATTTT. The full variable domain, rest sourced from reference TRBV2 and TRBJ2-3, is EPEVTQTPSHQVTQMGQEVILRCVPISNHLYFYWYRQILGQKVEFLVSFYNNEISEKSEIFDDQFSVERPDGSNFTLKIRSTKLEDSAMYFCASNGLAGLTQYFGPGTRLTVL.

The chain recombines TRBV7-9 with TRBJ2-1; 7 bases map to TRBD2. This CDR3 is built from 15 residues. V shed 5 bases and J 4 bases; nucleotides not matched to a gene: 8. Per germline, CDR1 SEHNR and CDR2 FQNEAQ (reference sequence). Written as DNA, the CDR3 is TGTGCCAGCAGCCCAAAGCGGGGACCTTACAATGAGCAGTTCTTC. This encodes CASSPKRGPYNEQFF.

The chain employs TRBV5-4 and TRBJ1-1; perhaps TRBD1 as D (5 bases). Germline V lookup: CDR1 SGHNT, CDR2 YYREEE (reference sequence). This CDR3 contains 14 residues. The V end lost 0 bases, the J end lost 4 bases, and 10 bases lay between the germline ends. Written as DNA, the CDR3 is TGTGCCAGCAGCTTGGATACGGGGGGCACTGAAGCTTTCTTT. It codes for CASSLDTGGTEAFF. Combining the CDR3 with reference TRBV5-4 and TRBJ1-1 gives the whole variable domain ETGVTQSPTHLIKTRGQQVTLRCSSQSGHNTVSWYQQALGQGPQFIFQYYREEENGRGNFPPRFSGLQFPNYSSELNVNALELDDSALYLCASSLDTGGTEAFFGQGTRLTVV.

The rearrangement links TRBV19 to TRBJ1-2, with D perhaps matching TRBD1 (6 bases). Per the germline V gene, CDR1 is LNHDA and CDR2 is SQIVND (reference sequence). The CDR3 is 16 amino acids. V was shortened by 5 bases and J by 4 bases, with 20 bases between the two germline ends. CDR3 region: CASSPPGTRQVYGYTF. The CDR3 region has the DNA TGTGCCAGTAGTCCCCCCGGGACGAGACAGGTCTATGGCTACACCTTC.

The chain couples TRBV5-6 to TRBJ2-7; D might be TRBD1 (6 bases). Germline CDR1 SGHDT, CDR2 YYEEEE. There are 15 residues in the CDR3. V was trimmed by 1 base and J by 2 bases, leaving 13 bases between them. The chain's CDR3 is CASSLMAGATYEQYF. The CDR3 DNA is TGTGCCAGCAGCTTGATGGCAGGGGCCACCTACGAGCAGTACTTC. Complete variable domain (other parts from reference TRBV5-6 and TRBJ2-7): DAGVTQSPTHLIKTRGQQVTLRCSPKSGHDTVSWYQQALGQGPQFIFQYYEEEERQRGNFPDRFSGHQFPNYSSELNVNALLLGDSALYLCASSLMAGATYEQYFGPGTRLTVT.

Concerning this clone: A read error may account for a junction end that differs from germline. The CDR3 loop is CSSRGLAGARETQYF. The CDR3 DNA is TGTTCCAGCAGGGGCCTAGCGGGAGCGAGAGAGACCCAGTACTTC. The genes are TRBV28 and TRBJ2-5, with 10 bases lining up with TRBD2. CDR1 is MDHEN, CDR2 SYDVKM, per germline. CDR3 length: 15 amino acids.

CDR3 residues: CSVRTGEGNQPQHF. The CDR3 DNA is TGCAGCGTCCGGACAGGGGAAGGTAATCAGCCCCAGCATTTT. The chain has TRBV29-1 and TRBJ1-5, with 9 bases fitting TRBD1. The CDR3 runs to 14 residues. CDR1 SQVTM and CDR2 ANQGSEA come from the germline V gene. V lost 6 bases to trimming and J lost 4 bases; unmatched junction nucleotides: 7.

Notes on this clone: Within the sample, other DNA sequences also encode this same CDR3. CDR3 region: CASSPGLAGDEQFF. In nucleotides, the CDR3 is TGCGCCAGCAGCCCCGGACTAGCGGGGGATGAGCAGTTCTTC. The chain has TRBV5-1 and TRBJ2-1, with 13 bases identical to TRBD2. This CDR3 is built from 14 residues. Germline CDR1 reads SGHRS; CDR2 reads YFSETQ. The V gene end was trimmed by 4 bases and the J gene end by 8 bases; junction bases not matched to a gene: 3.

The CDR3 DNA reads TGTGCCAGCAGTATAACAGGGACCAACACCGGGGAGCTGTTTTTT. It translates to CASSITGTNTGELFF. The rearrangement links TRBV6-5 to TRBJ2-2; TRBD1 is a possible D gene (6 bases). CDR3 length: 15 amino acids. Per the germline V gene, CDR1 is MNHEY and CDR2 is SVGAGI. The V and J ends lost 5 bases and 2 bases respectively, with 12 bases between them.

This chain uses TRBV10-3 with TRBJ2-1, with D maybe TRBD2 (6 bases). Trimming took 6 bases from V and 0 from J, leaving 12 bases between them. The V gene's germline CDR1 is ENHRY and CDR2 SYGVKD. This CDR3 is 15 amino acids long. CDR3 amino acids: CAIRTSTSSYNEQFF. DNA of the CDR3: TGTGCCATCAGAACTAGCACTAGCTCCTACAATGAGCAGTTCTTC.

V gene TRBV18 combines with J gene TRBJ2-1, with a weak D call TRBD2 (5 bases). This CDR3 region has 14 residues. V shed 2 bases and J shed 7 bases, with 12 bases lying between them. Germline-derived CDR1 and CDR2 are KGHSH and LQKENI. In nucleotides, the CDR3 is TGTGCCAGCTCACCATTCGGGGAAATTAATGAGCAGTTCTTC. Amino acids: CASSPFGEINEQFF.

The chain joins TRBV6-5 to TRBJ1-6; 8 nucleotides agree with TRBD1. Per the germline V gene, CDR1 is MNHEY and CDR2 is SVGAGI. The CDR3 runs 15 residues. V dropped 4 bases and J dropped 9; count of bases not matched to a gene: 8. The CDR3 sequence: CASSSATGVGSPLHF. The CDR3 DNA sequence: TGTGCCAGCAGTTCCGCGACAGGGGTGGGTTCACCCCTCCACTTT.

The gene calls are TRBV6-5 and TRBJ2-7, with 8 bases lining up with TRBD1. Germline values: CDR1 MNHEY, CDR2 SVGAGI. There are 12 residues in the CDR3. V shed 5 bases, J shed 6 bases, and the junction held 3 bases outside the gene matches. Here the CDR3 DNA reads TGTGCCAGCAGTGGACAGGGAGGCGAGCAGTACTTC. Translating it yields CASSGQGGEQYF.

The V gene is TRBV28, the J gene TRBJ1-1; possibly TRBD1 for D (6 bases). CDR3 size: 12 residues. Germline V CDR1 and CDR2: MDHEN, SYDVKM. V lost 6 bases to trimming and J lost 4 bases, with 9 bases between them. CDR3 sequence: CASRTGFTEAFF. CDR3 sequence (DNA): TGTGCCAGCAGGACAGGTTTCACTGAAGCTTTCTTT.

This clone was observed a single time. The rearrangement joins TRBV29-1 to TRBJ1-1; 7 bases align to TRBD1. The CDR3 sequence is 13 residues long. The germline V gene encodes CDR1 SQVTM and CDR2 ANQGSEA. The V and J ends lost 8 bases and 4 bases, in that order; junction bases with no gene match: 10. CDR3 bases: TGCAGCCTATTCGGAGGGGGCGGCACTGAAGCTTTCTTT. It codes for CSLFGGGGTEAFF.

DNA of the CDR3: TGTGCCAGCAGCCAAGATCGGGTGGGAGGGTATGGCTACACCTTC. As protein: CASSQDRVGGYGYTF. This chain uses TRBV4-2 with TRBJ1-2, with D unresolved. Germline V gene lookup returns CDR1 LGHNA and CDR2 YNFKEQ. V lost 0 bases, J lost 5 bases, and 13 bases lay in between. The length of the CDR3 is 15 residues.

This chain connects TRBV4-1 to TRBJ1-4; 9 nucleotides match TRBD1. Per germline, CDR1 MGHRA and CDR2 YSYEKL. Trimming took 1 base from V and 8 from J; bases not matched to a gene: 8. The CDR3 is made up of 16 amino acids. The CDR3 here is CASSQGGVGTGEKLFF. The CDR3 region has the DNA TGCGCCAGCAGCCAAGGCGGAGTTGGGACAGGGGAAAAACTGTTTTTT.

The CDR3 DNA follows: TGTGCCAGCAGCTTAGGGGGACAGGGACATCAGCCCCAGCATTTT. Amino acid sequence: CASSLGGQGHQPQHF. V and J are TRBV7-2 and TRBJ1-5; the match to TRBD1 covers 9 bases. The junction had 3 bases not matched to a gene; V was cut back by 1 base and J by 5 bases. The CDR3 is made up of 15 amino acids. Germline V CDR1 and CDR2: SGHTA, FQGNSA.

A single count supports this clone. This sequence joins TRBV13 and TRBJ2-3; TRBD2 aligns across 12 bases. The germline V gene has CDR1 PRHDT and CDR2 FYEKMQ (reference sequence). There are 18 residues in the CDR3. V was pared by 0 bases and J by 6 bases, with 10 bases of the junction left unmatched. DNA of the CDR3: TGTGCCAGCAGCTTAGGCGGACTAGCGGGGAGCAGACGGGATACGCAGTATTTT. Its translation: CASSLGGLAGSRRDTQYF.

The V and J genes are TRBV27 and TRBJ2-7; D remains unclear. The CDR3 has 11 amino acids. Trimming took off 4 bases at V and 7 bases at J, with 8 bases between the two ends. From germline, CDR1 is MNHEY and CDR2 SMNVEV (reference sequence). The CDR3 region has the DNA TGTGCCAGCAGTTCCCTACGGGAGCAGTACTTC. This translates into CASSSLREQYF.

This clone has a single count. The V gene is TRBV27, the J gene TRBJ1-2; the D is unclear. This CDR3 has 14 residues. Germline lookup yields CDR1 MNHEY and CDR2 SMNVEV (reference sequence). V gave up 1 base and J gave up 4 bases, with 10 bases separating them. CDR3 coding DNA: TGTGCCAGCAGTTTATACCTCGGCGGCTATGGCTACACCTTC. Its protein is CASSLYLGGYGYTF.

The chain combines TRBV5-1 with TRBJ2-2; D possibly corresponds to TRBD2 (6 bases). This CDR3 comprises 16 residues. Per the germline V gene, CDR1 is SGHRS and CDR2 is YFSETQ. V was shortened by 1 base and J by 4 bases, with 14 bases between the two germline ends. The CDR3 nucleotides read TGCGCCAGCAGCTTGTCGCCTAGCGAGAGCACCGGGGAGCTGTTTTTT. Translating gives CASSLSPSESTGELFF.

The chain combines TRBV19 with TRBJ2-1; TRBD1 aligns across 8 bases. The junction had 7 bases not matched to a gene; V was cut back by 4 bases and J by 8 bases. CDR3 size: 14 residues. The germline gives CDR1 LNHDA, CDR2 SQIVND (reference sequence). The CDR3 protein is CASSRAGGAHEQFF. The CDR3 DNA follows: TGTGCCAGTAGTAGGGCAGGGGGCGCACATGAGCAGTTCTTC.

The gene calls are TRBV28 and TRBJ1-4, with no clear D. CDR1 and CDR2 (germline): MDHEN, SYDVKM. The length of the CDR3 is 15 residues. V lost 2 bases and J lost 8, with 15 bases in between. CDR3 amino acids: CASSLVLGEGEKLFF. Written as DNA, the CDR3 is TGTGCCAGCAGTTTAGTCCTCGGGGAAGGAGAAAAACTGTTTTTT.

The rearrangement links TRBV4-1 to TRBJ2-7; 14 bases line up with TRBD2. Trimming at V came to 0 bases and at J to 7 bases, leaving 8 bases not matched to a gene. Germline-derived CDR1 and CDR2 are MGHRA and YSYEKL. This CDR3 has 17 residues. The CDR3 loop reads CASSQEGGTSGRWEQYF. In DNA form, the CDR3 reads TGCGCCAGCAGCCAAGAGGGGGGGACTAGCGGGAGATGGGAGCAGTACTTC.

The rearrangement links TRBV20-1 to TRBJ1-4; no clear D gene. Germline V gene sequence: CDR1 DFQATT, CDR2 SNEGSKA (reference sequence). The CDR3 has 11 amino acids. V was pared by 2 bases and J by 7 bases, with 5 bases between. CDR3 in DNA: TGCAGTGCTAGATCAGGTGAAAAACTGTTTTTT. Translating gives CSARSGEKLFF.

A remark on this clone: Other DNA sequences of this sample code for an identical CDR3. The gene calls are TRBV19 and TRBJ2-1; 13 nucleotides align to TRBD2. CDR1 LNHDA and CDR2 SQIVND come from the germline V gene (reference sequence). V gave up 3 bases and J gave up 4 bases; unmatched junction bases: 3. The CDR3 runs to 16 residues. This CDR3 is CASSIRTSGSYNEQFF. The CDR3 DNA is TGTGCCAGTAGTATCAGGACTAGCGGGAGTTACAATGAGCAGTTCTTC.

The chain has TRBV6-4 and TRBJ1-6, with unresolved D. The CDR3 has 15 amino acids. V lost 3 bases and J 1 base, leaving 7 bases between the germline ends. Germline V gene data show CDR1 as MRHNA and CDR2 as SNTAGT. The CDR3: CASSETDSYNSPLHF. The CDR3 DNA follows: TGTGCCAGCAGTGAAACAGATTCCTATAATTCACCCCTCCACTTT.

This sequence joins TRBV28 and TRBJ1-1; no definite D call. Trimming removed 3 bases from V and 2 bases from J, with 19 bases in between. The CDR3 covers 17 residues. The germline V gene has CDR1 MDHEN and CDR2 SYDVKM. The CDR3 spells CASSLDSGSDRNTEAFF. The CDR3 DNA reads as TGTGCCAGCAGTTTGGATTCGGGGTCAGATCGAAACACTGAAGCTTTCTTT.